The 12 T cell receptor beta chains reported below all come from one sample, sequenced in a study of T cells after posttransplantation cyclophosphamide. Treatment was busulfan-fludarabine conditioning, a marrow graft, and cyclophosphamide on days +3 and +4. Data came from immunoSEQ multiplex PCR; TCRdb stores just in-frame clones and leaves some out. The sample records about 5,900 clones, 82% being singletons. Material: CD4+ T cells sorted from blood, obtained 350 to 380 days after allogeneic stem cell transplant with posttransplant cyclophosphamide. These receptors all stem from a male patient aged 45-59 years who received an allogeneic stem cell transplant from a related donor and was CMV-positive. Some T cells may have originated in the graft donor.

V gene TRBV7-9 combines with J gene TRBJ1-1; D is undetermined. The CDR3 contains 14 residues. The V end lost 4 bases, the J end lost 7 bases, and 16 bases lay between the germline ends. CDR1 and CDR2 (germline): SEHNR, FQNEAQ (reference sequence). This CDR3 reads CASSSREGLGEAFF. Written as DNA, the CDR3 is TGTGCCAGCAGCTCCCGGGAGGGCCTAGGTGAAGCTTTCTTT.

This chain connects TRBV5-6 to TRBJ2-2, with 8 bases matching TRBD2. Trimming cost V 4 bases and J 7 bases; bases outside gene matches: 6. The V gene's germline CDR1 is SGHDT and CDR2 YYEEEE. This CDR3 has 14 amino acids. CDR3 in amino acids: CASSRGLAGGELFF. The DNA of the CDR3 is TGTGCCAGCAGCCGTGGACTAGCTGGCGGGGAGCTGTTTTTT.

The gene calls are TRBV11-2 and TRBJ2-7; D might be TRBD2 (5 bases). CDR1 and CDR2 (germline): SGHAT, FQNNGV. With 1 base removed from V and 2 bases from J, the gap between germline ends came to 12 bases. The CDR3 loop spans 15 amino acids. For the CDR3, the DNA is TGTGCCAGCAGCTTAGGCCTGGACGGGACCTACGAGCAGTACTTC. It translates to CASSLGLDGTYEQYF. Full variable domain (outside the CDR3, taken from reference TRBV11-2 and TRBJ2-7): EAGVAQSPRYKIIEKRQSVAFWCNPISGHATLYWYQQILGQGPKLLIQFQNNGVVDDSQLPKDRFSAERLKGVDSTLKIQPAKLEDSAVYLCASSLGLDGTYEQYFGPGTRLTVT.

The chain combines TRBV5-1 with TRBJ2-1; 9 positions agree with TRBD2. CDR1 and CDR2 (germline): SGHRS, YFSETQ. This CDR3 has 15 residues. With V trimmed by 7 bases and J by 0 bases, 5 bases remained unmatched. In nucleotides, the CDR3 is TGCGCCAGCGTCATACTAGCGGGCTCCTACAATGAGCAGTTCTTC. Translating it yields CASVILAGSYNEQFF.

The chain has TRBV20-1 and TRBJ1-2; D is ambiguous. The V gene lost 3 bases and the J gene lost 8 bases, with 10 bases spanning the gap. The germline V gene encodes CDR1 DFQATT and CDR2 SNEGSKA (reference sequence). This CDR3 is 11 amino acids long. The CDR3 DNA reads TGCAGTGCTAGTCGGGGTGAAGGCTACACCTTC. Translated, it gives CSASRGEGYTF.

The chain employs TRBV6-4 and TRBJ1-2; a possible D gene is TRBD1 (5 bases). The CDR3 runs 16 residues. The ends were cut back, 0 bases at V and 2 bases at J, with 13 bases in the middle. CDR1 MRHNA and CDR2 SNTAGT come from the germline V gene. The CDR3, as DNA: TGTGCCAGCAGTGACTCTACAGGCGGCACCAACTATGGCTACACCTTC. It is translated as CASSDSTGGTNYGYTF.

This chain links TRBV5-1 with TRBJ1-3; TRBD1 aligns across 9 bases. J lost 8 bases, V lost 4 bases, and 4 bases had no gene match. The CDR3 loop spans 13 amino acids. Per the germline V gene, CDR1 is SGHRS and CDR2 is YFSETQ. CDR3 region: CASSQGQGDTIYF. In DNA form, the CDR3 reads TGCGCCAGCAGCCAGGGACAGGGAGACACCATATATTTT.

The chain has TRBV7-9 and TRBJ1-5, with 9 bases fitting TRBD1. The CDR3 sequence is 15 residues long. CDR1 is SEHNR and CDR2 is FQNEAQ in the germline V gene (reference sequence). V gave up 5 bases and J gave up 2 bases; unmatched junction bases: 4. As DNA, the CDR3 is TGTGCCAGCAGCCCGGGACAGGGACGCAATCAGCCCCAGCATTTT. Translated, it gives CASSPGQGRNQPQHF.

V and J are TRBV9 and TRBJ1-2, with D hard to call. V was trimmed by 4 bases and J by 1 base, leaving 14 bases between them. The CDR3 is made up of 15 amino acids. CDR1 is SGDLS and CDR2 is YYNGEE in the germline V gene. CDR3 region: CASSPGGSLNYGYTF. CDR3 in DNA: TGTGCCAGCAGCCCCGGCGGCAGCCTTAACTATGGCTACACCTTC.

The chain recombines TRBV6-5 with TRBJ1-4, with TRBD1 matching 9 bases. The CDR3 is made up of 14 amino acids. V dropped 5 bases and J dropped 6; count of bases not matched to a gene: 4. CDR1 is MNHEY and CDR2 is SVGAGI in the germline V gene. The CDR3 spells CASSLQGADEKLFF. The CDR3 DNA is TGTGCCAGCAGTCTACAGGGGGCAGATGAAAAACTGTTTTTT.

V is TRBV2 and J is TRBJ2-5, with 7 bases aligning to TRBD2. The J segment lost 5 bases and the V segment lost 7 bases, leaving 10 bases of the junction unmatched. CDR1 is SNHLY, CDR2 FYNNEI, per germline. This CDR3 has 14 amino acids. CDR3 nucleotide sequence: TGTGCCAGCATTTGGTCTAGCGGAGGGGAGACCCAGTACTTC. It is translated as CASIWSSGGETQYF.

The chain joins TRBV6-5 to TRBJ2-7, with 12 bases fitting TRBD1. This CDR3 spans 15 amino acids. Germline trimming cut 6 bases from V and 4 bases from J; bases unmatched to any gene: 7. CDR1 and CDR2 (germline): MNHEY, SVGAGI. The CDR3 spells CASSGPGQGAYEQYF. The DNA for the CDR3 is TGTGCCAGCAGCGGACCGGGACAGGGGGCTTACGAGCAGTACTTC.